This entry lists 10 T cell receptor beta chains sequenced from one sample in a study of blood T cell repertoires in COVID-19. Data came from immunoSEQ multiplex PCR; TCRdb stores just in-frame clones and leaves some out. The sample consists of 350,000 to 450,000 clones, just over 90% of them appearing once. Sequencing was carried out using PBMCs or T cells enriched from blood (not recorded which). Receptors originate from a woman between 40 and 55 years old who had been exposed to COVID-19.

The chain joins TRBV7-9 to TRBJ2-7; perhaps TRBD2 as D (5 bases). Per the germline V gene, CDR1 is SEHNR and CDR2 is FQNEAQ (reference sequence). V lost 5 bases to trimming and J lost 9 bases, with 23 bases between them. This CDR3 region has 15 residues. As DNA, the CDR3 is TGTGCCAGCAGCCGCGCGGCTAGCATTTCAGATTGGCAGTACTTC. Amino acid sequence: CASSRAASISDWQYF.

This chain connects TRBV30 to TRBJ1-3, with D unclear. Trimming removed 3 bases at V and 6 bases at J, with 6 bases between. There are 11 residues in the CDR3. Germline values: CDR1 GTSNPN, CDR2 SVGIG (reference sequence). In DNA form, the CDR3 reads TGTGCCTGGAGCTGGCTAAACACCATATATTTT. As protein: CAWSWLNTIYF.

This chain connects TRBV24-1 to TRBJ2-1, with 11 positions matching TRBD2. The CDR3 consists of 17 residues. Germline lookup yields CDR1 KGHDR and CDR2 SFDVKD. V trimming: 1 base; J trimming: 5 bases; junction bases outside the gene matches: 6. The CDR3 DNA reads TGTGCCACCAGTGATTTTAGGGGACTAGCGGATAACAATGAGCAGTTCTTC. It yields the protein CATSDFRGLADNNEQFF.

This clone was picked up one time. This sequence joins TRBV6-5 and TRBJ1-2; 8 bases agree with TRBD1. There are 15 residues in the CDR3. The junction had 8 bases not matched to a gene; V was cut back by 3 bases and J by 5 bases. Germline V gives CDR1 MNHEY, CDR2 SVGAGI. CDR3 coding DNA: TGTGCCAGCAGTTATATTTCCGGGACAGGATATGGCTACACCTTC. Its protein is CASSYISGTGYGYTF.

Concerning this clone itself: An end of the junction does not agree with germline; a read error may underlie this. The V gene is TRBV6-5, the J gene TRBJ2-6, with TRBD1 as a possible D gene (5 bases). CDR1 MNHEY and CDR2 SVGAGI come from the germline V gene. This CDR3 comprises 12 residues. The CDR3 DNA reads TGTGCCAGCTCCTCTGGGGCCAACGTCCTGATTTTC. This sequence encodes CASSSGANVLIF.

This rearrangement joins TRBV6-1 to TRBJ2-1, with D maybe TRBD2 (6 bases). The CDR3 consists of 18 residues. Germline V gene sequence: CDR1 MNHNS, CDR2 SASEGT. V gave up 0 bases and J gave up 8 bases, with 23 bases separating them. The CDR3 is CASSEARTILALKDEQFF. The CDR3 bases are TGTGCCAGCAGTGAAGCGCGGACTATCCTAGCCCTAAAGGATGAGCAGTTCTTC.

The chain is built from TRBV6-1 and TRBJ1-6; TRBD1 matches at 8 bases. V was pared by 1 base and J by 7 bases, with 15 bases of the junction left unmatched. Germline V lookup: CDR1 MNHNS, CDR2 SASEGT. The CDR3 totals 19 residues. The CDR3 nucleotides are TGTGCCAGCAGTGAAGAAGAAGCGCTTTGGACAGGGAGGAATTCACCCCTCCACTTT. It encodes CASSEEEALWTGRNSPLHF.

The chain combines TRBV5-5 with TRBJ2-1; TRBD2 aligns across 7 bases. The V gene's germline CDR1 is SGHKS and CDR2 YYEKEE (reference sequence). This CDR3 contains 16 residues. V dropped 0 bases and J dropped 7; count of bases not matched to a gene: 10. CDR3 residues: CASSLATRLAINEQFF. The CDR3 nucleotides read TGTGCCAGCAGCTTGGCCACGCGACTAGCAATAAATGAGCAGTTCTTC. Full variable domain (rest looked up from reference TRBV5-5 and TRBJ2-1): DAGVTQSPTHLIKTRGQQVTLRCSPISGHKSVSWYQQVLGQGPQFIFQYYEKEERGRGNFPDRFSARQFPNYSSELNVNALLLGDSALYLCASSLATRLAINEQFFGPGTRLTVL.

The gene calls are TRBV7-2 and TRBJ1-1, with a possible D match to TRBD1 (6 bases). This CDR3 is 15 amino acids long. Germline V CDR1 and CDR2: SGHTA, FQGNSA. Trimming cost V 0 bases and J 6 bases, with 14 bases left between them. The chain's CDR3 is CASSLAAGERSEAFF. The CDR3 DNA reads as TGTGCCAGCAGCTTAGCGGCAGGGGAGAGATCTGAAGCTTTCTTT.

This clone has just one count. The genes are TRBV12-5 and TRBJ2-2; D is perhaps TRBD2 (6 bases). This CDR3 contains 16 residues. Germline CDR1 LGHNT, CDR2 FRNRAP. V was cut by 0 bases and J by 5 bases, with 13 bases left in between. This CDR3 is CASGLVLGGATGELFF. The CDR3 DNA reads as TGTGCTAGTGGTTTGGTACTGGGGGGAGCGACCGGGGAGCTGTTTTTT.